One sample yielded the 6 T cell receptor beta chains listed below, sequenced in a study of early T cells in non-severe SARS-CoV-2 infection. TCRdb ran MiXCR on the 5' RACE reads and lists one entry per CDR3 protein. The sample consists of about 98,000 distinct CDR3 sequences, roughly 11% of them appearing once. The sequenced sample consisted of whole blood. These receptors were obtained from an adult who was a healthcare worker with PCR-confirmed SARS-CoV-2 infection or an uninfected control (not recorded which).

The chain carries TRBV19 and TRBJ2-3; TRBD1 aligns across 10 bases. Per the germline V gene, CDR1 is LNHDA and CDR2 is SQIVND (reference sequence). V lost 6 bases and J lost 5; bases outside the gene matches: 5. This CDR3 has 14 residues. CDR3 loop: CASSPGDRGDTQYF. As DNA, the CDR3 is TGTGCCAGTAGCCCTGGGGACAGGGGAGATACGCAGTATTTT.

This clonotype has ten or more counts. DNA of the CDR3: TGTGCCAGCAGCCTCTCCGGGACAGGGGGCCCAGATACGCAGTATTTT. It encodes CASSLSGTGGPDTQYF. The chain carries TRBV11-3 and TRBJ2-3, with 12 bases lining up with TRBD1. The CDR3 runs to 16 residues. The J segment lost 4 bases and the V segment lost 5 bases, leaving 7 bases of the junction unmatched. Germline V gives CDR1 SGHNT, CDR2 YENEEA. The full variable domain, its missing parts supplied by reference TRBV11-3 and TRBJ2-3, is EAGVVQSPRYKIIEKKQPVAFWCNPISGHNTLYWYLQNLGQGPELLIRYENEEAVDDSQLPKDRFSAERLKGVDSTLKIQPAELGDSAVYLCASSLSGTGGPDTQYFGPGTRLTVL.

The sample holds a few counts of this clonotype. At one of its ends the junction is not consistent with the germline gene, which may arise from a read error. The chain recombines TRBV20-1 with TRBJ1-5; a weak D match, TRBD1 (5 bases). Per germline, CDR1 DFQATT and CDR2 SNEGSKA (reference sequence). The CDR3 spans 16 residues. The CDR3 sequence is CSARGVDGNPNQPQHF. The CDR3 nucleotides read TGCAGTGCCAGAGGGGTGGACGGCAATCCCAATCAGCCCCAGCATTTT.

In its sample, this clonotype was seen a few times. For the CDR3, the DNA is TGTGCCAGCGCCCCAGGGTTTGGGCGCGAGCAGTACTTC. It yields the protein CASAPGFGREQYF. This chain uses TRBV9 with TRBJ2-7; a weak D match, TRBD1 (5 bases). The CDR3 runs 13 residues. V lost 7 bases and J 6 bases, leaving 17 bases between the germline ends. Germline CDR1 is SGDLS and CDR2 is YYNGEE. Drawing the rest from reference TRBV9 and TRBJ2-7, the complete variable domain is DSGVTQTPKHLITATGQRVTLRCSPRSGDLSVYWYQQSLDQGLQFLIQYYNGEERAKGNILERFSAQQFPDLHSELNLSSLELGDSALYFCASAPGFGREQYFGPGTRLTVT.

Notes on this clonotype: This may be a read error, as it is one base from a much larger clone. The chain recombines TRBV20-1 with TRBJ2-7, with 11 bases that match TRBD1. The CDR3 is made up of 14 amino acids. Unmatched junction bases numbered 7, after V lost 7 bases and J lost 2 bases. CDR1 is DFQATT and CDR2 is SNEGSKA in the germline V gene (reference sequence). This CDR3 reads CSGRTGGAPYEQYF. The CDR3, as DNA: TGCAGTGGAAGGACAGGGGGCGCGCCCTACGAGCAGTACTTC.

V and J are TRBV7-9 and TRBJ2-1; TRBD2 matches 7 bases. CDR1 and CDR2 (germline): SEHNR, FQNEAQ (reference sequence). With V trimmed by 4 bases and J by 0 bases, 12 bases remained unmatched. This CDR3 is 18 amino acids long. The CDR3 DNA reads TGTGCCAGCAGCTCCTCTTTTGGCGGGGGAGTCTCCTACAATGAGCAGTTCTTC. Protein: CASSSSFGGGVSYNEQFF.